This is a list of T cell receptor beta chains from one sample in a study of post-analysis software for immune sequencing data. MiXCR was run by TCRdb on the PCR reads, yielding one entry per CDR3 protein. The sample consists of fewer than 900,000 distinct CDR3 sequences, 46% of them appearing once. The sequenced material came from blood. Every receptor here comes from a girl aged 5 to 17 with multiple sclerosis. CDR3s include the opening cysteine and the closing phenylalanine or tryptophan. A D gene is named only where the DNA matches it firmly. Size is stated for part of the rows, as once, few or many counts, or as a class when the clone is expanded.

D gene | J gene | CDR3 length | clone size | V gene | CDR3 protein | CDR3 DNA
NA | TRBJ1-1 | 15 | few | TRBV7-8 | CASSLAGGVGAEAFF | TGTGCCAGCAGCTTAGCCGGCGGGGTTGGAGCTGAAGCTTTCTTT
NA | TRBJ2-7 | 15 | few | TRBV20-1 | CSADLRAGSSYEQYF | TGCAGTGCCGACCTTCGGGCAGGGAGCTCCTACGAGCAGTACTTC
NA | TRBJ2-7 | 13 | many | TRBV12-3/TRBV12-4 | CASSLAGVHEQYF | TGTGCCAGCAGTTTAGCGGGAGTCCACGAGCAGTACTTC
NA | TRBJ2-1 | 14 | NA | TRBV20-1 | CSARLSLSDNEQFF | TGCAGTGCCCGACTATCCCTATCTGACAATGAGCAGTTCTTC
NA | TRBJ2-5 | 14 | NA | TRBV29-1 | CSANSGHPQETQYF | TGCAGCGCCAACTCGGGGCATCCCCAAGAGACCCAGTACTTC
TRBD1 | TRBJ1-1 | 13 | NA | TRBV6-5 | CASRGQGWAEAFF | TGTGCCAGCAGGGGACAGGGTTGGGCTGAAGCTTTCTTT
TRBD2 | TRBJ2-1 | 15 | few | TRBV9 | CASSPSGRHDNEQFF | TGTGCCAGCAGCCCTAGCGGGAGGCACGACAATGAGCAGTTCTTC
NA | TRBJ2-2 | 16 | NA | TRBV24-1 | CATSDLRWGETGELFF | TGTGCCACCAGTGATTTGAGATGGGGGGAAACCGGGGAGCTGTTTTTT
TRBD2 | TRBJ2-1 | 15 | NA | TRBV6-5 | CASRSVRLADNEQFF | TGTGCCAGCAGGAGCGTAAGACTAGCGGACAATGAGCAGTTCTTC
TRBD1 | TRBJ1-2 | 15 | NA | TRBV25-1 | CASSESGQGFSGYTF | TGTGCCAGCAGTGAGTCGGGACAGGGTTTTTCAGGCTACACCTTC
NA | TRBJ1-2 | 12 | few | TRBV12-3/TRBV12-4 | CASSPGYYGYTF | TGTGCCAGCAGTCCTGGTTACTATGGCTACACCTTC
NA | TRBJ2-7 | 15 | NA | TRBV9 | CASSVVDSSQAEQYF | TGTGCCAGCAGCGTAGTGGACAGTTCACAAGCCGAGCAGTACTTC
NA | TRBJ2-7 | 13 | NA | TRBV7-2 | CASRTSNSYEQYF | TGTGCCAGCAGGACGTCTAACTCCTACGAGCAGTACTTC
NA | TRBJ2-7 | 10 | NA | TRBV20-1 | CSARKSEQYF | TGCAGTGCTAGAAAGTCCGAGCAGTACTTC
TRBD2 | TRBJ2-1 | 15 | few | TRBV7-9 | CASSFETSVNHEQFF | TGTGCCAGCAGCTTCGAGACTAGCGTCAACCATGAGCAGTTCTTC
TRBD1 | TRBJ2-7 | 18 | NA | TRBV7-8 | CASSNGQGASQVGYEQYF | TGTGCCAGCAGCAACGGACAGGGCGCTAGTCAAGTGGGCTACGAGCAGTACTTC
TRBD2 | TRBJ2-1 | 18 | few | TRBV12-3/TRBV12-4 | CASSFGGRERSLFNEQFF | TGTGCCAGCAGTTTTGGGGGGAGGGAGCGGAGCCTGTTTAATGAGCAGTTCTTC
TRBD1 | TRBJ2-6 | 20 | few | TRBV9 | CASSLRDRGRGLSGANVLTF | TGTGCCAGCAGCCTCCGGGACAGGGGGCGCGGGTTGTCTGGGGCCAACGTCCTGACTTTC
NA | TRBJ2-7 | 14 | NA | TRBV29-1 | CSVVADQASYEQYF | TGCAGCGTTGTAGCAGACCAGGCGTCCTACGAGCAGTACTTC
TRBD1 | TRBJ2-4 | 14 | NA | TRBV5-1 | CASSLGTGENIQYF | TGCGCCAGCAGCTTGGGGACAGGAGAAAACATTCAGTACTTC
NA | TRBJ2-7 | 14 | few | TRBV29-1 | CSVETGVGGYEQYF | TGCAGCGTTGAAACGGGGGTTGGTGGCTACGAGCAGTACTTC
TRBD2 | TRBJ2-1 | 19 | NA | TRBV4-3 | CASSQEGLAGGESYNEQFF | TGCGCCAGCAGCCAAGAGGGACTAGCGGGAGGAGAATCCTACAATGAGCAGTTCTTC
TRBD1 | TRBJ1-4 | 15 | NA | TRBV4-1 | CASSQDRTGREKLFF | TGCGCCAGCAGCCAAGACCGGACAGGGCGTGAAAAACTGTTTTTT
NA | TRBJ1-2 | 17 | few | TRBV27 | CASSLSGGYAANYGYTF | TGTGCCAGCAGTTTATCGGGCGGATACGCAGCTAACTATGGCTACACCTTC
NA | TRBJ2-6 | 20 | few | TRBV6-1 | CASSERAVTGISSGANVLTF | TGTGCCAGCAGTGAACGAGCGGTAACAGGGATCTCCTCTGGGGCCAACGTCCTGACTTTC
NA | TRBJ2-7 | 13 | NA | TRBV20-1 | CSAPTIPSDEQYF | TGCAGTGCCCCCACCATACCGTCCGACGAGCAGTACTTC
TRBD2 | TRBJ2-3 | 17 | NA | TRBV12-3/TRBV12-4 | CASSFATSGMSTDMQYF | TGTGCCAGCAGTTTTGCGACTAGCGGGATGAGCACAGATATGCAGTATTTT
NA | TRBJ2-3 | 14 | NA | TRBV4-2 | CASSQDIDTDTQYF | TGTGCCAGCAGCCAAGATATTGACACAGATACGCAGTATTTT
TRBD1 | TRBJ2-7 | 14 | many | TRBV3-1 | CASSQGTGGYEQYF | TGTGCCAGCAGCCAAGGGACAGGGGGCTACGAGCAGTACTTC
NA | TRBJ2-7 | 15 | NA | TRBV9 | CASSRNSGLSNEQYF | TGTGCCAGCAGCCGCAATTCCGGGCTCTCCAATGAGCAGTACTTC
TRBD2 | TRBJ2-5 | 15 | few | TRBV2 | CASSYSGSLPGTQYF | TGTGCCAGCAGTTACAGCGGGAGCCTCCCTGGGACCCAGTACTTC
NA | TRBJ2-7 | 15 | NA | TRBV20-1 | CSARATPGSSYEQYF | TGCAGTGCTAGAGCCACTCCGGGATCCTCTTACGAGCAGTACTTC